A single sample is the source of the 20 T cell receptor beta chains below, sequenced in a study of T cells after yellow fever vaccination. MiXCR, run by TCRdb on the 5' RACE reads, gives a single entry per CDR3 protein. The sample records roughly 85,000 distinct CDR3 sequences, roughly 13% being singletons. The specimen comprised CD8+ T cells not binding an NS4B(214-222) dextramer, sorted from PBMCs, sampled approximately 22 days after the first yellow fever vaccination. The source is a man aged 18-30 years who received the YFV17D yellow fever vaccine.

The chain employs TRBV9 and TRBJ2-1; 10 bases are a match to TRBD1. There are 20 residues in the CDR3. V shed 6 bases and J 0 bases; nucleotides not matched to a gene: 18. Per germline, CDR1 SGDLS and CDR2 YYNGEE. The CDR3 loop is CASTRGGGTGDLISYNEQFF. CDR3 coding DNA: TGTGCCAGCACCCGAGGTGGGGGGACAGGGGACCTTATCTCCTACAATGAGCAGTTCTTC.

This chain uses TRBV27 with TRBJ1-5, with D possibly matching TRBD1 (5 bases). The CDR3 is made up of 15 amino acids. The V gene's germline CDR1 is MNHEY and CDR2 SMNVEV (reference sequence). V dropped 8 bases and J dropped 4 bases, with 18 bases sitting between them. CDR3 DNA sequence: TGTGCCAGCTGGGGACTAGGGACGGGAAATCAGCCCCAGCATTTT. Translating it yields CASWGLGTGNQPQHF.

CDR3 protein: CASSLLASSGNQPQHF. CDR3 bases: TGTGCCAGCAGTTTATTGGCATCTTCAGGCAATCAGCCCCAGCATTTT. The chain recombines TRBV27 with TRBJ1-5; D gene unclear. Deletions cut 1 base from V and 2 bases from J, with 12 bases between. The germline V gene has CDR1 MNHEY and CDR2 SMNVEV (reference sequence). The CDR3 is made up of 16 amino acids.

The chain employs TRBV27 and TRBJ1-5; maybe TRBD1 (5 bases). V was cut by 2 bases and J by 2 bases, with 10 bases left in between. Germline V gene data show CDR1 as MNHEY and CDR2 as SMNVEV (reference sequence). The CDR3 has 15 amino acids. This chain's CDR3 is CASSLQGWGNQPQHF. CDR3 in DNA: TGTGCCAGCAGTTTACAGGGTTGGGGCAATCAGCCCCAGCATTTT.

This clonotype appeared a few times. V gene TRBV25-1 combines with J gene TRBJ2-3; D unclear. The ends were cut back, 11 bases at V and 9 bases at J, with 12 bases in the middle. Germline CDR1 and CDR2: MGHDK and SYGVNS. This CDR3 contains 10 residues. CDR3 loop: CAGRSATQYF. CDR3 bases: TGTGCCGGAAGGTCGGCCACGCAGTATTTT. The entire variable domain, with the rest obtained from reference TRBV25-1 and TRBJ2-3, is as follows: EADIYQTPRYLVIGTGKKITLECSQTMGHDKMYWYQQDPGMELHLIHYSYGVNSTEKGDLSSESTVSRIRTEHFPLTLESARPSHTSQYLCAGRSATQYFGPGTRLTVL.

This rearrangement joins TRBV4-1 to TRBJ2-5; 10 nucleotides match TRBD2. The V gene's germline CDR1 is MGHRA and CDR2 YSYEKL. V was pared by 0 bases and J by 5 bases, with 6 bases of the junction left unmatched. This CDR3 spans 16 amino acids. The CDR3 bases are TGCGCCAGCAGCCAAGAAAGCGGGGGGGCCCGGGAGACCCAGTACTTC. This translates into CASSQESGGARETQYF.

This clonotype was counted between two and nine times. V is TRBV10-2 and J is TRBJ1-1; D perhaps matches TRBD1 (6 bases). CDR1 and CDR2 from the germline V gene are WSHSY and SAAADI. V was cut by 6 bases and J by 5 bases, with 13 bases left in between. The CDR3 extends over 13 amino acids. CDR3 coding DNA: TGCGCCAGCAGATCGACAGGACTTACTGAAGCTTTCTTT. Amino acid sequence: CASRSTGLTEAFF.

V and J are TRBV4-1 and TRBJ2-1; 7 bases agree with TRBD2. The V gene end was trimmed by 3 bases and the J gene end by 10 bases; junction bases not matched to a gene: 9. Per the germline V gene, CDR1 is MGHRA and CDR2 is YSYEKL. This CDR3 is built from 14 residues. The CDR3 sequence: CASSQGGAAREQFF. As DNA, the CDR3 is TGCGCCAGCAGCCAGGGAGGGGCGGCCAGGGAGCAGTTCTTC.

This clonotype was detected only a few times. The rearrangement uses TRBV29-1 and TRBJ1-2; D unresolved. Germline V lookup: CDR1 SQVTM, CDR2 ANQGSEA. This CDR3 spans 10 amino acids. The CDR3 loop reads CSGLDYGYTF. CDR3 sequence (DNA): TGCAGTGGGCTGGACTATGGCTACACCTTC.

The J gene is TRBJ2-5, the V gene TRBV4-1; D perhaps matches TRBD2 (6 bases). V lost 0 bases to trimming and J lost 4 bases, with 12 bases between them. The CDR3 extends over 15 amino acids. Germline CDR1 MGHRA, CDR2 YSYEKL. For the CDR3, the DNA is TGCGCCAGCAGCCAAGAGAGGACTATCGGAGAGACCCAGTACTTC. Protein product: CASSQERTIGETQYF.

This clonotype was seen more than once but under ten times. V and J are TRBV6-2 or TRBV6-3 and TRBJ2-3, with a weak D call TRBD2 (6 bases). This CDR3 region has 18 residues. Germline CDR1 reads MNHEY; CDR2 reads SVGEGT. Trimming cost V 7 bases and J 0 bases, with 23 bases left between them. As DNA, the CDR3 is TGTGCCAGCACAGTCGGGGCTACAGCGGGCCCAAGCACAGATACGCAGTATTTT. Translated, it gives CASTVGATAGPSTDTQYF.

This clonotype was recorded a few times. The J gene is TRBJ2-1, the V gene TRBV5-4, with 8 nucleotides matching TRBD1. The germline gives CDR1 SGHNT, CDR2 YYREEE (reference sequence). The CDR3 sequence is 16 residues long. V lost 4 bases to trimming and J lost 10 bases; unmatched junction nucleotides: 16. The CDR3 loop is CASSGDRDRISGEQFF. As DNA, the CDR3 is TGTGCCAGCAGCGGGGACCGGGACAGGATCTCGGGGGAGCAGTTCTTC.

The chain recombines TRBV3-1 with TRBJ2-3, with 7 nucleotides matching TRBD2. CDR3 length equals 15 residues. V gave up 5 bases and J gave up 6 bases; unmatched junction bases: 11. CDR1 and CDR2 (germline): LGHDT, YNNKEL (reference sequence). The CDR3 protein is CASSGGGFFMDTQYF. The CDR3 DNA reads as TGTGCCAGCAGCGGGGGGGGATTTTTCATGGATACGCAGTATTTT.

This clonotype has just a few counts. This chain uses TRBV4-3 with TRBJ2-2; perhaps TRBD2 as D (7 bases). V lost 3 bases and J lost 4, with 12 bases in between. The CDR3 covers 15 residues. Germline loops: CDR1 LGHNA, CDR2 YSLEER. In DNA form, the CDR3 reads TGCGCCAGCAGCCACTCAGGGGAGGGCACCGGGGAGCTGTTTTTT. Its protein product is CASSHSGEGTGELFF.

There are a few counts of this clonotype. The rearrangement joins TRBV9 to TRBJ2-7; D may be TRBD1 (6 bases). CDR3 length: 15 residues. Germline CDR1 SGDLS, CDR2 YYNGEE. Trimming removed 4 bases from V and 3 bases from J, with 17 bases in between. The CDR3 loop is CASSPRDRLHYEQYF. CDR3 DNA sequence: TGTGCCAGCAGCCCCCGAGACAGGCTCCACTACGAGCAGTACTTC. The variable domain in full, with the rest retrieved from reference TRBV9 and TRBJ2-7, is DSGVTQTPKHLITATGQRVTLRCSPRSGDLSVYWYQQSLDQGLQFLIQYYNGEERAKGNILERFSAQQFPDLHSELNLSSLELGDSALYFCASSPRDRLHYEQYFGPGTRLTVT.

The chain carries TRBV4-3 and TRBJ2-1, with TRBD2 as a possible D gene (6 bases). Trimming took off 1 base at V and 8 bases at J, with 21 bases between the two ends. This CDR3 region has 17 residues. Germline V lookup: CDR1 LGHNA, CDR2 YSLEER. CDR3 DNA sequence: TGCGCCAGCAGCCAAGTAGGGGCCCGGGACGCGGGGTATGAGCAGTTCTTC. It codes for CASSQVGARDAGYEQFF.

This chain connects TRBV7-9 to TRBJ1-2; 7 nucleotides match TRBD1. This CDR3 spans 12 amino acids. Looked up from germline, CDR1 is SEHNR and CDR2 is FQNEAQ (reference sequence). V dropped 5 bases and J dropped 8; count of bases not matched to a gene: 5. The CDR3 nucleotides are TGTGCCAGCAGCGATAACAGGGGCGGCTACACCTTC. Translation: CASSDNRGGYTF.

This clonotype was observed a few times. The J gene is TRBJ2-3, the V gene TRBV4-2, with 16 bases lining up with TRBD2. V lost 5 bases and J lost 2; bases outside the gene matches: 16. From germline, CDR1 is LGHNA and CDR2 YNFKEQ. This CDR3 has 21 residues. For the CDR3, the DNA is TGTGCCAGCAGCGTTTACCCGGGACTAGCGGGGGGGCTTCGGTTCACAGATACGCAGTATTTT. This gives the protein CASSVYPGLAGGLRFTDTQYF.

A few counts support this clonotype. J is TRBJ2-5 and V is TRBV4-2, with a weak D call TRBD2 (5 bases). The CDR3 spans 17 residues. The V and J ends lost 0 bases and 3 bases respectively, with 17 bases between them. Germline values: CDR1 LGHNA, CDR2 YNFKEQ. In DNA form, the CDR3 reads TGTGCCAGCAGCCAAGACGCTCTGGCACTAGAAAAAGAGACCCAGTACTTC. The encoded protein is CASSQDALALEKETQYF.

The chain couples TRBV5-1 to TRBJ2-7, with D unclear. V was pared by 2 bases and J by 5 bases, with 14 bases between. The germline V gene has CDR1 SGHRS and CDR2 YFSETQ. The length of the CDR3 is 14 residues. CDR3 sequence (DNA): TGCGCCAGCAGCTTTGCCCCCGGAGCCCACGAGCAGTACTTC. Translating it yields CASSFAPGAHEQYF.